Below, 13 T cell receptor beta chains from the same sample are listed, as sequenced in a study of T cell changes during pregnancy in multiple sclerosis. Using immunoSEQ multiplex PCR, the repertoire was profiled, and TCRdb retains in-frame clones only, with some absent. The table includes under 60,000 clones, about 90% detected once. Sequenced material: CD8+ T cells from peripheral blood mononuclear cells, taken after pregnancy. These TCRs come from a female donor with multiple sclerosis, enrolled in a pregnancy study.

CDR3 region: CATSRDGGSGYTF. The DNA of the CDR3 is TGTGCCACCAGCAGAGATGGGGGCTCGGGCTACACCTTC. This chain connects TRBV15 to TRBJ1-2, with D possibly matching TRBD1 (6 bases). The CDR3 runs 13 residues. Trimming stripped 0 bases from V and 8 bases from J, with 10 bases between. Germline V gene data show CDR1 as LNHNV and CDR2 as YYDKDF (reference sequence).

The CDR3 DNA follows: TGTGCCAGCTCACCTGAACCGTGGCAGGGGATTGGAAACACCATATATTTT. It yields the protein CASSPEPWQGIGNTIYF. The J gene is TRBJ1-3, the V gene TRBV18; D is possibly TRBD1 (6 bases). The length of the CDR3 is 17 residues. V was trimmed by 3 bases and J by 3 bases, leaving 18 bases between them. Germline-derived CDR1 and CDR2 are KGHSH and LQKENI.

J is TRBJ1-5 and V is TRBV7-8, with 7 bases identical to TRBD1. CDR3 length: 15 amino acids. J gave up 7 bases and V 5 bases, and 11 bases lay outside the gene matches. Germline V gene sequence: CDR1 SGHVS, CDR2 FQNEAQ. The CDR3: CASSVGTDIKQPQHF. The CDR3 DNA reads TGTGCCAGCAGCGTAGGGACAGACATTAAACAGCCCCAGCATTTT.

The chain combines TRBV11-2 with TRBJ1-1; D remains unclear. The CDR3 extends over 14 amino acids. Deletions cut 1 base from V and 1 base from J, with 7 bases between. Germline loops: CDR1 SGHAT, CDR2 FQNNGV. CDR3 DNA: TGTGCCAGCAGCTTAGGTCCGGGGAACACTGAAGCTTTCTTT. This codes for CASSLGPGNTEAFF.

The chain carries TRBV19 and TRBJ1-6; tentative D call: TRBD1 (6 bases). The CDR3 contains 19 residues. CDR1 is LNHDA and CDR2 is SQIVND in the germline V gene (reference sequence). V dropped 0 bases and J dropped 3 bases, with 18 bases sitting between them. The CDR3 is CASSIDSTPYRVYNSPLHF. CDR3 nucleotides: TGTGCCAGTAGTATAGACTCTACACCTTACAGGGTCTATAATTCACCCCTCCACTTT.

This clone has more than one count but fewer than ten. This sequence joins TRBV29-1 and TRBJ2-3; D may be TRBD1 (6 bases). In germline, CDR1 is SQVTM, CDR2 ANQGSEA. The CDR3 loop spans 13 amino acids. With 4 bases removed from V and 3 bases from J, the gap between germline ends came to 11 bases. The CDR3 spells CSVARTETDTQYF. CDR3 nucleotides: TGCAGCGTTGCTCGGACAGAGACAGATACGCAGTATTTT.

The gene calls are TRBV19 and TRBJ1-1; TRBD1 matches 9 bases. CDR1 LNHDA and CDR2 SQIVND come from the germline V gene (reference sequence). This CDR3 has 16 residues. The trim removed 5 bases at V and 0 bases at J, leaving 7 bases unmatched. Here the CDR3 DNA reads TGTGCCAGTAGTTTGGACAGGGGAGGCATGAACACTGAAGCTTTCTTT. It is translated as CASSLDRGGMNTEAFF. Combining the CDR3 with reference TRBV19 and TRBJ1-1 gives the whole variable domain DGGITQSPKYLFRKEGQNVTLSCEQNLNHDAMYWYRQDPGQGLRLIYYSQIVNDFQKGDIAEGYSVSREKKESFPLTVTSAQKNPTAFYLCASSLDRGGMNTEAFFGQGTRLTVV.

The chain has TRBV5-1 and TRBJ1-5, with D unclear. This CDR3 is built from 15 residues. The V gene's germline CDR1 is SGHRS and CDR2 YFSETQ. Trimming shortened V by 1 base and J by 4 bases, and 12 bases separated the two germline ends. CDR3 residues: CASSLKGSPNQPQHF. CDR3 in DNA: TGCGCCAGCAGCTTGAAAGGGAGCCCGAATCAGCCCCAGCATTTT.

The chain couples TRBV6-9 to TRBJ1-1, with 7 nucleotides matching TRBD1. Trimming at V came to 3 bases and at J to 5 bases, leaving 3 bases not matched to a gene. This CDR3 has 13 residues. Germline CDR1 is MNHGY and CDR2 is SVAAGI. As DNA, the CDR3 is TGTGCCAGCAGTTACCGACAGGGTACTGAAGCTTTCTTT. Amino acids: CASSYRQGTEAFF.

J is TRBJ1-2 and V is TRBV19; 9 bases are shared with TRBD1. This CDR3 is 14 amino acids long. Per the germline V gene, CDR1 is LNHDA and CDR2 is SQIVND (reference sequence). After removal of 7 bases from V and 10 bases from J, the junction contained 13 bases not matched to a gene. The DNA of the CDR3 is TGTGCCAGTACCCTTGGACAGGGGTTAAATGACTACACCTTC. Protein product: CASTLGQGLNDYTF. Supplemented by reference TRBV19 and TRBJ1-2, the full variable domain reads DGGITQSPKYLFRKEGQNVTLSCEQNLNHDAMYWYRQDPGQGLRLIYYSQIVNDFQKGDIAEGYSVSREKKESFPLTVTSAQKNPTAFYLCASTLGQGLNDYTFGSGTRLTVV.

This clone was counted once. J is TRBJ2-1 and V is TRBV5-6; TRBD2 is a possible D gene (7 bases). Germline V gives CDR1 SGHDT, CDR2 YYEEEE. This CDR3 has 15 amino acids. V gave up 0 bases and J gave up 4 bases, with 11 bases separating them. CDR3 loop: CASSLDGGPYNEQFF. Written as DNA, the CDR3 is TGTGCCAGCAGCTTGGACGGGGGGCCTTACAATGAGCAGTTCTTC.

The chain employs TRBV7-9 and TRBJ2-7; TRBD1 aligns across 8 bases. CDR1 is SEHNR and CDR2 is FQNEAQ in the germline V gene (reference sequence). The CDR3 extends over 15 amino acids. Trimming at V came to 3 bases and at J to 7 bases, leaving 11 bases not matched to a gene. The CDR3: CASSLSTGGPKEQYF. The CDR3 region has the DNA TGTGCCAGCAGCTTGTCCACAGGGGGGCCGAAGGAGCAGTACTTC.

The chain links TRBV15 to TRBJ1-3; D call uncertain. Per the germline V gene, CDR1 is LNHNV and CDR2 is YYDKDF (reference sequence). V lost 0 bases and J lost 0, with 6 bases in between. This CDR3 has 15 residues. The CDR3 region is CATSRDSNSGNTIYF. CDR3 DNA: TGTGCCACCAGCAGAGATAGCAACTCTGGAAACACCATATATTTT.